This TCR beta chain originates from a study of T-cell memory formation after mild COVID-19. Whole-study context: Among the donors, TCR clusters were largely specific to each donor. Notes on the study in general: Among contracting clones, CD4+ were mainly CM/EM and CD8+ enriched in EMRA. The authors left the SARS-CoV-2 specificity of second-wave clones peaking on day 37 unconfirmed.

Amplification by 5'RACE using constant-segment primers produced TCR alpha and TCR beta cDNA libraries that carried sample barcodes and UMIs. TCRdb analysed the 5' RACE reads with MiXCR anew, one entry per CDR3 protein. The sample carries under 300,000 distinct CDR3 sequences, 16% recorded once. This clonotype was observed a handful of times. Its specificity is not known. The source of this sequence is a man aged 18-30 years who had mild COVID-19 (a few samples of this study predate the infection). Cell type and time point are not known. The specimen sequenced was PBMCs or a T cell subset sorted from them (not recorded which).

The CDR3 loop reads CASSSWGGGNEEQYF. CDR3 DNA: TGCGCCAGCAGCTCCTGGGGGGGCGGCAATGAGGAGCAGTACTTC. The gene calls are TRBV5-1 and TRBJ2-7; a weak D match, TRBD2 (7 bases). The germline V and J ends were trimmed by 3 bases and 7 bases, with 20 bases remaining between them. Looked up from germline, CDR1 is SGHRS and CDR2 is YFSETQ. The CDR3 loop spans 15 amino acids.